This entry is about one T cell receptor (beta chain). The antigen is undetermined. This entry comes from a study of shared clonotypes between healthy human individuals. Study-level background: The cohort comprised a couple of women and a few men. Their ages spanned 18 to 49 years. Study-wide findings and caveats: Lower generation probabilities were found for non-shared clonotypes than for those shared by all four donors.

Around 220 ng DNA, 30,000 or so T cell genomes, went into each sorted-subset replicate PCR. TCRdb keeps only in-frame clones here, not all; method: immunoSEQ multiplex PCR. The table shows some 350,000 clones, with around 67% occurring only once. CDR1 is MNHEY, CDR2 SVGAGI, per germline. Trimming removed 0 bases from V and 8 bases from J, with 9 bases in between. This CDR3 comprises 13 residues. The sequenced material came from memory CD4+ T cells sorted from blood. Noted subset: CD45RA-negative fraction. This TCR derives from a man aged 25 to 40 in good health. The chain is built from TRBV6-5 and TRBJ2-3; tentative D call: TRBD1 (5 bases). Here the CDR3 DNA reads TGTGCCAGCAGTTACTCGACAGAGAGTACGCAGTATTTT. Protein: CASSYSTESTQYF.